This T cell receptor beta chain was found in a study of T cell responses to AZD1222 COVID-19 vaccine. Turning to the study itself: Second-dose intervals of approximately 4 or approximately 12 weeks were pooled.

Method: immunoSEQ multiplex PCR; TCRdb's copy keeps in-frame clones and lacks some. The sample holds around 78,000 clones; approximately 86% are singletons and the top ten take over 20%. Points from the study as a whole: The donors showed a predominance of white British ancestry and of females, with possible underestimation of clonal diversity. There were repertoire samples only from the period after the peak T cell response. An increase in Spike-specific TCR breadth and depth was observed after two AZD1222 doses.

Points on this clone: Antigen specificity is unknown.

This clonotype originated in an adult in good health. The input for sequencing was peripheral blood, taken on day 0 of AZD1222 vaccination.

CDR3 sequence (DNA): TGTGCCAGCAGCTCGATCCCGGGACAGGGTGGCTATGGCTACACCTTC. This gives the protein CASSSIPGQGGYGYTF. V is TRBV5-6 and J is TRBJ1-2, with 9 bases identical to TRBD1. The V gene end was trimmed by 3 bases and the J gene end by 4 bases; junction bases not matched to a gene: 10. Germline loops: CDR1 SGHDT, CDR2 YYEEEE. This CDR3 contains 16 residues.